One T cell receptor (beta chain) is described in this entry. Per the study methods: Estimated nucleated cell counts came from reference gene primer amplification. Clones were read by immunoSEQ multiplex PCR, and TCRdb kept only the in-frame ones, dropping some. V and J calls and clone size are those listed in that table; D and trimming were worked out from the DNA. The sample contains approximately 530,000 clones, around 90% of which appear only once. This record comes from a study of blood T cell repertoires in COVID-19. Study-level information: Acute and convalescent COVID-19 specimens originated in the United States, Italy and Spain. PBMCs, B-cell-depleted T cells, or T cells provided the cDNA or gDNA that made up the material.

Patients of the Seattle cohort, enrolled during active infection, were followed longitudinally. This clonotype was obtained from a woman between 50 and 59 years old with COVID-19, enrolled during active disease. The sample was peripheral blood.

CDR3 sequence: CASSGTGDGERAFF. In DNA, the CDR3 is TGTGCCAGCAGTGGTACAGGGGATGGGGAACGAGCTTTCTTT. This sequence joins TRBV28 and TRBJ1-1; 7 bases match TRBD1. Germline V gene lookup returns CDR1 MDHEN and CDR2 SYDVKM. This CDR3 has 14 amino acids. The junction had 13 bases not matched to a gene; V was cut back by 5 bases and J by 10 bases.